This TCR beta chain was retrieved from a study of Graves' ophthalmopathy and Graves' hyperthyroidism. This clonotype was seen a handful of times. Its antigen remains unidentified. Clinicians made diagnoses from clinical symptoms, serum thyroxine, TRAb, thyroid ultrasound and orbital computed tomography. The TCR beta CDR3 regions underwent amplification from RNA transcripts. First-round RT-PCR with HTBI primers preceded a second-round multiplex PCR. TCRdb analysed the multiplex PCR reads with MiXCR anew, one entry per CDR3 protein. The sample contains 740,000 or so distinct CDR3 sequences, approximately 40% of which appear only once. Germline values: CDR1 DFQATT, CDR2 SNEGSKA (reference sequence). CDR3 size: 11 residues. Study outcomes and limitations: Using a 13-signature model, the authors split ophthalmopathy from stable hyperthyroidism, with roughly 90% sensitivity and 65% to 82% specificity.

V usage is TRBV20-1 and J usage is TRBJ2-5; D remains ambiguous. The sequenced sample consisted of peripheral blood. The sequence derives from an adult man with Graves' ophthalmopathy. The CDR3 region is CSVGRIETQYF. CDR3 sequence (DNA): TGCAGCGTTGGGCGTATCGAGACCCAGTACTTC.